This is a list of T cell receptor beta chains from one sample in a study of T cells after yellow fever vaccination. A single record per CDR3 protein comes from TCRdb applying MiXCR to the 5' RACE reads. The table lists roughly 190,000 distinct CDR3 sequences, roughly 9.6% of them singletons. The source material was CD8+ T cells sorted from PBMCs, sampled 15 days after the yellow fever booster vaccination. The receptors were sampled from a man younger than 35 who received the YFV17D yellow fever vaccine. Both conserved end residues are part of each CDR3. A D gene is named only where the DNA matches it firmly. For some rows the clone size is stated as once, few or many, or as a class when expanded; others skip it.

V: TRBV4-1; D: NA; size: NA; J: TRBJ2-1; DNA: TGCGCCAGCAGCCAGATAGCGCTGAAGGATGAGCAGTTCTTC; CDR3: CASSQIALKDEQFF
V: TRBV4-1; D: TRBD2; size: few; J: TRBJ2-1; DNA: TGCGCCAGCAGCCTGACTAGCGGGGATCTCCATGAGCAGTTCTTC; CDR3: CASSLTSGDLHEQFF
V: TRBV25-1; D: NA; size: many; J: TRBJ2-1; DNA: TGTGCCAGCAGTGAACGGGCTAGTTGGGGGAATGAGCAGTTCTTC; CDR3: CASSERASWGNEQFF
V: TRBV7-8; D: NA; size: few; J: TRBJ2-3; DNA: TGTGCCAGCAACGAGAAGGTCACAGATACGCAGTATTTT; CDR3: CASNEKVTDTQYF
V: TRBV4-2; D: TRBD1; size: NA; J: TRBJ1-6; DNA: TGTGCCAGCAGCCAAGCGTGGACAGGGTCAAGTTCACCCCTCCACTTT; CDR3: CASSQAWTGSSSPLHF
V: TRBV7-3; D: TRBD2; size: few; J: TRBJ2-1; DNA: TGTGCCAGCAGCTTAGGGGGGGGAGACAATGAGCAGTTCTTC; CDR3: CASSLGGGDNEQFF
V: TRBV23-1; D: TRBD1; size: NA; J: TRBJ2-2; DNA: TGCGCCAGCAGTCACCGAGGGAAAGGGGGCTGTTTTTTT; CDR3: CASSHRGKGGCFF
V: TRBV6-2/TRBV6-3; D: NA; size: few; J: TRBJ2-1; DNA: TGTGCCAGCAGTTGGCTCGGGGCTGAGCAGTTCTTC; CDR3: CASSWLGAEQFF
V: TRBV29-1; D: NA; size: NA; J: TRBJ2-1; DNA: TGCAGCGTTGGGGGGCAGCCGGCATCCTACAATGAGCAGTTCTTC; CDR3: CSVGGQPASYNEQFF
V: TRBV2; D: NA; size: NA; J: TRBJ2-3; DNA: TGTGCCAGCAGTGAACTGGGGGCGATGACAGATACGCAGTATTTT; CDR3: CASSELGAMTDTQYF
V: TRBV9; D: NA; size: few; J: TRBJ2-3; DNA: TGTGCCAGCAGCGCTGCTCAGGGAGGAAATTCAGATACGCAGTATTTT; CDR3: CASSAAQGGNSDTQYF
V: TRBV24-1; D: NA; size: NA; J: TRBJ1-6; DNA: TGTGCCACCAGTGATCAAAGGGACAAGAGCAATTCACCCCTCCACTTT; CDR3: CATSDQRDKSNSPLHF
V: TRBV30; D: NA; size: NA; J: TRBJ2-2; DNA: TGTGCCTGGAGTACCCGGTCCGGGGAGCTGTTTTTT; CDR3: CAWSTRSGELFF
V: TRBV12-3/TRBV12-4; D: TRBD1; size: few; J: TRBJ2-5; DNA: TGTGCCAGCAGTACCGGGACAGGGGAAGAGACCCAGTACTTC; CDR3: CASSTGTGEETQYF
V: TRBV5-1; D: NA; size: many; J: TRBJ2-7; DNA: TGCGCCAGCAGCTTGCCGCCCTCCTACGAGCAGTACTTC; CDR3: CASSLPPSYEQYF
V: TRBV27; D: TRBD1; size: few; J: TRBJ1-1; DNA: TGTGCCAGCCGGGGTAGGGGGCAGGGACCCACTGAAGCTTTCTTT; CDR3: CASRGRGQGPTEAFF
V: TRBV4-3; D: TRBD1; size: NA; J: TRBJ1-1; DNA: TGCGCCAGCAGCCAGATAGGGGGCGAGGACACTGAAGCTTTCTTT; CDR3: CASSQIGGEDTEAFF
V: TRBV29-1; D: NA; size: NA; J: TRBJ1-2; DNA: TGCAGCGTTGAATGGGGGGTCTCTGGCTACACCTTC; CDR3: CSVEWGVSGYTF
V: TRBV7-9; D: TRBD2; size: few; J: TRBJ2-1; DNA: TGTGCCAGCAGCCCCCGGGACGTAACCGGGACTACCCCAGGCAATGAGCAGTTCTTC; CDR3: CASSPRDVTGTTPGNEQFF
V: TRBV3-1; D: NA; size: NA; J: TRBJ1-2; DNA: TGTGCCAGCAGCCAAGACGCGCGGGGCTTCACCCCCATCTATGGCTACACCTTC; CDR3: CASSQDARGFTPIYGYTF